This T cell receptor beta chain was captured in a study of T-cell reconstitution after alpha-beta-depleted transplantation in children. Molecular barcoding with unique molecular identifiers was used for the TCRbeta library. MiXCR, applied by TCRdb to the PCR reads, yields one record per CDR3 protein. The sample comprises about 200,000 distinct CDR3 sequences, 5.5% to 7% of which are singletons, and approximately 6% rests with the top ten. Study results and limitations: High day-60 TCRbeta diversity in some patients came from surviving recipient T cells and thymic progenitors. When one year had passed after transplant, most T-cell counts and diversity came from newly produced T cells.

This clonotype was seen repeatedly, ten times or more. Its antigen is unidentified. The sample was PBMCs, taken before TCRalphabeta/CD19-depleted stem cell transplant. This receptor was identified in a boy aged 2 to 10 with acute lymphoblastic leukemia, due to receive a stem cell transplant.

CDR3 sequence reads: CSVEGPNETEQFF. The CDR3 DNA sequence: TGCAGCGTTGAAGGGCCCAACGAGACTGAGCAGTTCTTC. The chain links TRBV29-1 to TRBJ2-1; no reliable D call. Trimming left V 1 base short and J 9 bases short, with 13 bases between. The CDR3 totals 13 residues. Germline V gene data show CDR1 as SQVTM and CDR2 as ANQGSEA.